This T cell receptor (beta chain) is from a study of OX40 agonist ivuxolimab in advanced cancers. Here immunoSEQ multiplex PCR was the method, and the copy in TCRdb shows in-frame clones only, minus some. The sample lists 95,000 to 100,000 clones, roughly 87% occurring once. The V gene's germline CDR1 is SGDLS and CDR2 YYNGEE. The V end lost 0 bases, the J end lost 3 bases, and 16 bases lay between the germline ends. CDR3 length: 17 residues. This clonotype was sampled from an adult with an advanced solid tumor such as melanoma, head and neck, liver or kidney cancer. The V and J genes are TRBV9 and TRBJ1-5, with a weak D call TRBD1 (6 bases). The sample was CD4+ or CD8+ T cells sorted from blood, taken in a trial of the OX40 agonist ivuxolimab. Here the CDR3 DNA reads TGTGCCAGCAGCGTAGTAAGGAGGGGGTCGGACAATCAGCCCCAGCATTTT. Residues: CASSVVRRGSDNQPQHF.